This T cell receptor beta chain was retrieved from a study of neurological immune-mediated disorders. This clonotype occurred many times. The CDR3 sequence is 16 residues long. Germline CDR1 is SEHNR and CDR2 is FQNEAQ (reference sequence). V trimming: 0 bases; J trimming: 3 bases; junction bases outside the gene matches: 6. Each sorted-subset library came from fewer than 1.1 million CD4+ or CD8+ T cells. TCRdb re-called the 5' RACE reads through MiXCR, storing one row per CDR3 protein. The sample lists about 31,000 distinct CDR3 sequences; about 4.1% were seen once. The rearrangement links TRBV7-9 to TRBJ2-3; 7 bases are a match to TRBD2. The sequence was obtained from a woman aged 40 to 50 in good health. The sample was CD4+ T cells from blood. CDR3 in DNA: TGTGCCAGCAGCTTAGCCGGCGGGAGCGGAACAGATACGCAGTATTTT. This translates into CASSLAGGSGTDTQYF. Supplemented by reference TRBV7-9 and TRBJ2-3, the full variable domain reads DTGVSQNPRHKITKRGQNVTFRCDPISEHNRLYWYRQTLGQGPEFLTYFQNEAQLEKSRLLSDRFSAERPKGSFSTLEIQRTEQGDSAMYLCASSLAGGSGTDTQYFGPGTRLTVL.